These 18 T cell receptor beta chains originate from one sample sequenced in a study of cytomegalovirus exposure and HLA in healthy donors. 60 Vbeta and 13 Jbeta primers were used in PCR. The method was immunoSEQ multiplex PCR; TCRdb's version includes in-frame clones alone and lacks a portion of them. This table holds around 31,000 clones, about 83% found once. What was sequenced was PBMCs. All receptors derive from a boy aged 5-17 years in good health and CMV-seronegative.

V and J are TRBV11-2 and TRBJ2-7, with D perhaps TRBD1 (6 bases). The CDR3 is 14 amino acids. V lost 4 bases to trimming and J lost 8 bases, with 18 bases between them. Germline lookup yields CDR1 SGHAT and CDR2 FQNNGV. CDR3 amino acids: CASSSLEQGTKQYF. The CDR3 DNA reads TGTGCCAGCAGCTCTCTAGAACAGGGAACAAAGCAGTACTTC.

Notes on this clone: At one end, the junction sequence differs from germline, possibly due to a read error. The J gene is TRBJ2-7, the V gene TRBV10-3; 8 bases agree with TRBD1. The CDR3 runs to 15 residues. Germline V CDR1 and CDR2: ENHRY, SYGVKD. CDR3 coding DNA: TGTACCATCAGTCGGGACAGGCCGAGCTCCTACGAGCAGTACTTC. It translates to CTISRDRPSSYEQYF.

The chain employs TRBV27 and TRBJ2-7; TRBD1 matches at 9 bases. Germline-derived CDR1 and CDR2 are MNHEY and SMNVEV (reference sequence). J lost 6 bases, V lost 0 bases, and 15 bases had no gene match. The CDR3 is 18 amino acids. CDR3 protein: CASSLSWIRGQGTGEQYF. CDR3 bases: TGTGCCAGCAGTTTATCTTGGATTCGGGGACAGGGTACCGGCGAGCAGTACTTC.

This chain uses TRBV25-1 with TRBJ2-7; the match to TRBD1 covers 9 bases. Trimming took 6 bases from V and 3 from J; bases not matched to a gene: 12. Per the germline V gene, CDR1 is MGHDK and CDR2 is SYGVNS. The CDR3 contains 16 residues. This CDR3 is CASSSSPGTGLYEQYF. CDR3 DNA sequence: TGTGCCAGCAGCTCCAGTCCCGGGACAGGGCTCTACGAGCAGTACTTC.

This rearrangement joins TRBV6-1 to TRBJ1-4; D may be TRBD1 (6 bases). Germline V gene sequence: CDR1 MNHNS, CDR2 SASEGT. V was trimmed by 2 bases and J by 5 bases, leaving 18 bases between them. The CDR3 is 17 amino acids. The CDR3 nucleotides read TGTGCCAGCAGTGAACCGGGACAAGTTTTCCCCAATGAAAAACTGTTTTTT. This translates into CASSEPGQVFPNEKLFF.

DNA for the CDR3: TGTGCCAGCAGCTTAGGGGCTAGCGGGGGCAAGCAGTTCTTC. Its protein is CASSLGASGGKQFF. This chain joins TRBV7-3 and TRBJ2-1, with TRBD2 matching over 10 bases. The V and J ends lost 2 bases and 11 bases, in that order; junction bases with no gene match: 6. Germline V lookup: CDR1 SGHTA, CDR2 FQGTGA. The CDR3 sequence is 14 residues long.

This clone appeared a single time. The chain carries TRBV2 and TRBJ1-3; D unclear. Trimming cost V 4 bases and J 4 bases, with 17 bases left between them. CDR1 SNHLY and CDR2 FYNNEI come from the germline V gene. CDR3 length equals 16 residues. In DNA form, the CDR3 reads TGTGCCAGCAGTGTGCAAGCGGCACGAGGGGGAAACACCATATATTTT. Its protein product is CASSVQAARGGNTIYF.

This clone has a handful of counts. The rearrangement links TRBV5-4 to TRBJ1-4; 10 nucleotides align to TRBD1. The germline V gene encodes CDR1 SGHNT and CDR2 YYREEE (reference sequence). The CDR3 spans 14 residues. V shed 3 bases, J shed 9 bases, and the junction held 5 bases outside the gene matches. The CDR3: CASSWGQGIQKLFF. The CDR3 coding sequence is TGTGCCAGCAGCTGGGGACAGGGGATTCAAAAACTGTTTTTT. Drawing the rest from reference TRBV5-4 and TRBJ1-4, the complete variable domain is ETGVTQSPTHLIKTRGQQVTLRCSSQSGHNTVSWYQQALGQGPQFIFQYYREEENGRGNFPPRFSGLQFPNYSSELNVNALELDDSALYLCASSWGQGIQKLFFGSGTQLSVL.

The V call is TRBV7-2, the J call TRBJ2-5; D is possibly TRBD2 (5 bases). The CDR3 consists of 15 residues. Germline V CDR1 and CDR2: SGHTA, FQGNSA. Trimming pared 1 base from V and 5 bases from J, leaving 14 bases between. CDR3: CASSLDISERETQYF. The CDR3 nucleotides are TGTGCCAGCAGCTTAGATATTAGCGAGAGGGAGACCCAGTACTTC.

This clone was seen once. The V and J genes are TRBV9 and TRBJ1-5; possibly TRBD1 for D (5 bases). Trimming removed 5 bases from V and 5 bases from J, with 17 bases in between. The CDR3 consists of 15 residues. The germline CDR1 and CDR2 sequences are SGDLS and YYNGEE. CDR3 bases: TGTGCCAGCAGTCCGGGGGACGGAAATTATCAGCCCCAGCATTTT. This gives the protein CASSPGDGNYQPQHF.

The rearrangement links TRBV7-9 to TRBJ2-1; 10 nucleotides line up with TRBD2. Losses at the gene ends were 2 bases for V and 6 bases for J; bases not matched to a gene: 4. The CDR3 contains 15 residues. Germline CDR1 is SEHNR and CDR2 is FQNEAQ (reference sequence). CDR3 coding DNA: TGTGCCAGCAGCTTAAGAGCGGGGGGGCCCAATGAGCAGTTCTTC. It yields the protein CASSLRAGGPNEQFF.

This CDR3 reads CATSRGAGVRTDTQYF. For the CDR3, the DNA is TGTGCCACCAGCAGAGGGGCCGGGGTCCGCACAGATACGCAGTATTTT. The chain couples TRBV15 to TRBJ2-3; weak D call: TRBD2 (5 bases). Deletions cut 1 base from V and 1 base from J, with 12 bases between. Germline CDR1 is LNHNV and CDR2 is YYDKDF (reference sequence). The CDR3 contains 16 residues.

V usage is TRBV6-1 and J usage is TRBJ1-5; tentatively, D is TRBD1 (5 bases). Trimming pared 3 bases from V and 4 bases from J, leaving 13 bases between. Germline V lookup: CDR1 MNHNS, CDR2 SASEGT. This CDR3 contains 15 residues. CDR3 residues: CASSEGRQPNQPQHF. Here the CDR3 DNA reads TGTGCCAGCAGTGAGGGTCGACAGCCGAATCAGCCCCAGCATTTT.

This chain joins TRBV18 and TRBJ2-2; possible D gene TRBD1, 5 bases. Trimming cost V 0 bases and J 3 bases, with 17 bases left between them. Germline CDR1 reads KGHSH; CDR2 reads LQKENI. The CDR3 length is 18 residues. This CDR3 is CASSPPYSTGLYTGELFF. For the CDR3, the DNA is TGTGCCAGCTCACCACCATACAGTACAGGCCTTTACACCGGGGAGCTGTTTTTT.

This clone was seen more than once but under ten times. The chain joins TRBV6-1 to TRBJ1-1; D uncertain. Germline CDR1 and CDR2: MNHNS and SASEGT. V was cut by 4 bases and J by 4 bases, with 13 bases left in between. The CDR3 loop spans 14 amino acids. CDR3 sequence reads: CASSVPRDGTEAFF. The DNA of the CDR3 is TGTGCCAGCAGTGTCCCACGGGATGGCACTGAAGCTTTCTTT.

V usage is TRBV6-1 and J usage is TRBJ2-7; TRBD2 might be the D (6 bases). V was trimmed by 6 bases and J by 0 bases, leaving 9 bases between them. Germline loops: CDR1 MNHNS, CDR2 SASEGT. The CDR3 covers 13 residues. The CDR3 loop is CASRTRFSYEQYF. The CDR3 DNA sequence: TGTGCCAGCAGGACTAGGTTCTCCTACGAGCAGTACTTC.

This sequence joins TRBV4-1 and TRBJ2-7; D is undetermined. The CDR3 contains 15 residues. Germline V gives CDR1 MGHRA, CDR2 YSYEKL. V lost 0 bases and J 3 bases, leaving 12 bases between the germline ends. For the CDR3, the DNA is TGCGCCAGCAGCCAAGAACAGAGAGTCTACTACGAGCAGTACTTC. Translation gives CASSQEQRVYYEQYF.

The CDR3 is CASSLRREGDIQYF. In DNA form, the CDR3 reads TGTGCCAGCAGCTTACGAAGGGAGGGAGACATTCAGTACTTC. The rearrangement uses TRBV11-1 and TRBJ2-4; 7 nucleotides align to TRBD2. Germline trimming cut 2 bases from V and 8 bases from J; bases unmatched to any gene: 6. The CDR3 runs to 14 residues. Per the germline V gene, CDR1 is SGHAT and CDR2 is FQDESV (reference sequence).